These 31 T cell receptor beta chains were all obtained from the same sample, sequenced in a study of cytomegalovirus exposure and HLA in healthy donors. The method was immunoSEQ multiplex PCR; TCRdb's version includes in-frame clones alone and lacks a portion of them. The data contain about 88,000 clones, around 82% of them singletons. The sample taken for sequencing was PBMCs. The receptors originated from a woman between 18 and 30 years old in good health and CMV-seropositive.

This clone has at least ten counts. The V gene is TRBV9, the J gene TRBJ1-2; D is undetermined. Germline V gene lookup returns CDR1 SGDLS and CDR2 YYNGEE. The CDR3 length is 13 residues. V gave up 5 bases and J gave up 8 bases, with 16 bases separating them. The CDR3 coding sequence is TGTGCCAGCAGATCGTTAACCTTAGAAGGCTACACCTTC. Translation gives CASRSLTLEGYTF.

This clone appeared once. The chain employs TRBV27 and TRBJ2-1; D ambiguous. The CDR3 totals 15 residues. Per germline, CDR1 MNHEY and CDR2 SMNVEV (reference sequence). V lost 6 bases and J 8 bases, leaving 20 bases between the germline ends. The CDR3 DNA reads as TGTGCCAGCAGCCCCGAGAGCGTAAGCGTGGATGAGCAGTTCTTC. It specifies CASSPESVSVDEQFF.

This sequence joins TRBV5-1 and TRBJ1-5; no reliable D call. This CDR3 contains 15 residues. V was cut by 4 bases and J by 0 bases, with 11 bases left in between. Germline V gene sequence: CDR1 SGHRS, CDR2 YFSETQ. The CDR3 nucleotides are TGCGCCAGCAGCATCGGACTGAATAGCAATCAGCCCCAGCATTTT. Translation: CASSIGLNSNQPQHF.

The V and J genes are TRBV18 and TRBJ2-7, with 10 bases fitting TRBD2. The germline V gene encodes CDR1 KGHSH and CDR2 LQKENI. CDR3 length equals 14 residues. The V and J ends lost 6 bases and 4 bases, in that order; junction bases with no gene match: 6. This CDR3 reads CASSRSGGHYEQYF. The CDR3 coding sequence is TGTGCCAGCTCCCGTAGCGGGGGGCATTACGAGCAGTACTTC.

The CDR3 region is CASSLSGQGFFYEQYF. The CDR3 region has the DNA TGTGCCAGCAGTTTATCGGGACAGGGCTTTTTCTACGAGCAGTACTTC. The rearrangement joins TRBV27 to TRBJ2-7; 9 bases are shared with TRBD1. Germline assignment: CDR1 MNHEY and CDR2 SMNVEV (reference sequence). Trimming at V came to 0 bases and at J to 3 bases, leaving 6 bases not matched to a gene. The CDR3 is made up of 16 amino acids.

The V and J genes are TRBV19 and TRBJ2-1; D perhaps matches TRBD2 (5 bases). Trimming cost V 10 bases and J 6 bases, with 19 bases left between them. CDR1 is LNHDA and CDR2 is SQIVND in the germline V gene (reference sequence). The CDR3 totals 14 residues. CDR3: CATSGVTLGNEQFF. Written as DNA, the CDR3 is TGTGCCACCTCCGGGGTGACCTTGGGCAATGAGCAGTTCTTC.

A single count supports this clone. This chain connects TRBV10-1 to TRBJ2-2; possible D gene TRBD2, 5 bases. CDR3 length: 18 residues. Between the trimmed V and J ends, which lost 2 bases and 1 base, there was a span of 17 bases. Germline lookup yields CDR1 WNHNN and CDR2 SYGVQD (reference sequence). The CDR3 protein is CASSEPHAGGRNTGELFF. The DNA for the CDR3 is TGCGCCAGCAGTGAGCCACACGCAGGCGGGCGGAACACCGGGGAGCTGTTTTTT.

This chain links TRBV5-1 with TRBJ2-2; possibly TRBD1 for D (5 bases). The V end lost 5 bases, the J end lost 5 bases, and 19 bases lay between the germline ends. Germline V gene sequence: CDR1 SGHRS, CDR2 YFSETQ. The CDR3 has 16 residues. The CDR3 bases are TGCGCCAGCAGTTTGACGACAGACGCGAGGACCGGGGAGCTGTTTTTT. Translated, it gives CASSLTTDARTGELFF.

CDR3 in amino acids: CASRPNRDTEAFF. In DNA, the CDR3 is TGTGCCAGCAGGCCCAACAGGGACACTGAAGCTTTCTTT. J is TRBJ1-1 and V is TRBV7-2; TRBD1 might be the D (6 bases). The germline V gene has CDR1 SGHTA and CDR2 FQGNSA. This CDR3 has 13 residues. V was trimmed by 6 bases and J by 3 bases, leaving 11 bases between them.

The rearrangement joins TRBV18 to TRBJ2-1; D gene ambiguous. Germline lookup yields CDR1 KGHSH and CDR2 LQKENI. CDR3 length: 15 residues. Trimming removed 0 bases at V and 7 bases at J, with 13 bases between. The DNA for the CDR3 is TGTGCCAGCTCACCACCTGTCCCCTCGTCGAATGAGCAGTTCTTC. Translated: CASSPPVPSSNEQFF.

The V call is TRBV5-4, the J call TRBJ1-5, with 8 nucleotides matching TRBD1. Trimming at V came to 3 bases and at J to 1 base, leaving 3 bases not matched to a gene. The CDR3 covers 15 residues. Germline V CDR1 and CDR2: SGHNT, YYREEE (reference sequence). The CDR3 protein is CASSSDRASNQPQHF. DNA of the CDR3: TGTGCCAGCAGCTCGGACAGGGCGAGCAATCAGCCCCAGCATTTT.

The chain recombines TRBV28 with TRBJ2-2; 7 nucleotides agree with TRBD1. Germline-derived CDR1 and CDR2 are MDHEN and SYDVKM. Germline trimming cut 3 bases from V and 6 bases from J; bases unmatched to any gene: 7. The CDR3 spans 15 residues. The CDR3: CASSFLGGAPGELFF. In DNA form, the CDR3 reads TGTGCCAGCAGTTTTTTAGGGGGCGCCCCCGGGGAGCTGTTTTTT.

This clone was counted once. J is TRBJ1-4 and V is TRBV6-6; 12 bases fit TRBD1. The germline V gene encodes CDR1 MNHNY and CDR2 SVGAGI (reference sequence). The CDR3 loop spans 16 amino acids. With V trimmed by 8 bases and J by 8 bases, 12 bases remained unmatched. CDR3 in amino acids: CASEIEGQGADEKLFF. CDR3 in DNA: TGTGCCAGCGAGATCGAGGGACAGGGGGCAGACGAAAAACTGTTTTTT.

This clone was picked up one time. The J gene is TRBJ2-1, the V gene TRBV18; 8 bases map to TRBD2. This CDR3 has 15 amino acids. V dropped 3 bases and J dropped 10; count of bases not matched to a gene: 11. In germline, CDR1 is KGHSH, CDR2 LQKENI. DNA for the CDR3: TGTGCCAGCTCACCCTCAAGTAGCGGGGAGAGGGAGCAGTTCTTC. This encodes CASSPSSSGEREQFF.

A single count supports this clone. The rearrangement uses TRBV2 and TRBJ2-3; D is ambiguous. Trimming cost V 4 bases and J 5 bases, with 4 bases left between them. The CDR3 consists of 11 residues. Germline V CDR1 and CDR2: SNHLY, FYNNEI. CDR3 sequence reads: CASSAKDTQYF. DNA for the CDR3: TGTGCCAGCAGTGCAAAAGATACGCAGTATTTT.

The chain is built from TRBV14 and TRBJ2-3; possibly TRBD2 for D (5 bases). The CDR3 runs 16 residues. V shed 4 bases and J shed 0 bases, with 14 bases lying between them. Germline assignment: CDR1 SGHDN and CDR2 FVKESK. The CDR3 reads CASSRRAHTSTDTQYF. The CDR3 bases are TGTGCCAGCAGCCGGCGGGCTCACACTAGCACAGATACGCAGTATTTT.

This clone was picked up a small number of times. This chain uses TRBV10-3 with TRBJ2-7, with 8 bases fitting TRBD1. From germline, CDR1 is ENHRY and CDR2 SYGVKD. The CDR3 is made up of 18 amino acids. Unmatched junction bases numbered 14, after V lost 0 bases and J lost 4 bases. The CDR3 region is CAISESGTGRPRGYEQYF. CDR3 in DNA: TGTGCCATCAGTGAGTCAGGGACAGGACGTCCTCGAGGGTACGAGCAGTACTTC.

As for this clone: One junction end does not reproduce the germline sequence, and a read error may be involved. The chain is built from TRBV2 and TRBJ2-1; D is ambiguous. Germline loops: CDR1 SNHLY, CDR2 FYNNEI. The CDR3 consists of 12 residues. CDR3 amino acids: CSYSPSYNEQFF. The CDR3 DNA sequence: TGCTCGTACAGTCCATCCTACAATGAGCAGTTCTTC.

This chain uses TRBV19 with TRBJ1-5, with D maybe TRBD1 (6 bases). Trimming left V 6 bases short and J 1 base short, with 13 bases between. The CDR3 sequence is 15 residues long. Germline CDR1 is LNHDA and CDR2 is SQIVND (reference sequence). CDR3 coding DNA: TGTGCCAGTAGCGAACTGCAGGGGAGCAATCAGCCCCAGCATTTT. This translates into CASSELQGSNQPQHF.

The chain has TRBV11-2 and TRBJ1-5; 7 nucleotides agree with TRBD1. The V gene's germline CDR1 is SGHAT and CDR2 FQNNGV. This CDR3 contains 13 residues. V trimming: 1 base; J trimming: 9 bases; junction bases outside the gene matches: 3. The CDR3 DNA reads as TGTGCCAGCAGCTTAGTACAGGGGACGCCCCAGCATTTT. Its protein is CASSLVQGTPQHF.

In this sample, this clone turned up a few times. V usage is TRBV6-4 and J usage is TRBJ2-6, with TRBD1 identical over 8 bases. Trimming took 7 bases from V and 2 from J; bases not matched to a gene: 16. CDR1 is MRHNA and CDR2 is SNTAGT in the germline V gene. CDR3 length: 19 residues. As DNA, the CDR3 is TGTGCCAGCATTCCAGGCCCATCAGGGGGCTTAGCTGGGGCCAACGTCCTGACTTTC. Translating gives CASIPGPSGGLAGANVLTF.

The gene calls are TRBV4-3 and TRBJ1-4; D is perhaps TRBD1 (5 bases). Germline loops: CDR1 LGHNA, CDR2 YSLEER. V lost 4 bases to trimming and J lost 2 bases, with 23 bases between them. This CDR3 is built from 19 residues. CDR3 in amino acids: CASSRNLWGPPSTNEKLFF. The DNA for the CDR3 is TGCGCCAGCAGCCGAAACCTTTGGGGCCCCCCCTCCACTAATGAAAAACTGTTTTTT.

The DNA of the CDR3 is TGTGCCAGCATTGCACACTACGAGCAGTACTTC. Translated: CASIAHYEQYF. The chain carries TRBV28 and TRBJ2-7; D uncertain. This CDR3 has 11 amino acids. Germline CDR1 is MDHEN and CDR2 is SYDVKM. The V end was cut by 7 bases, the J end by 3 bases, with 7 bases between.

This chain connects TRBV27 to TRBJ2-2; 9 nucleotides line up with TRBD1. The germline gives CDR1 MNHEY, CDR2 SMNVEV (reference sequence). There are 15 residues in the CDR3. The V segment lost 5 bases and the J segment 5 bases; nucleotides outside the gene matches: 6. The CDR3 DNA reads as TGTGCCAGCAGTCCCGGGGACAGGGAGACCGGGGAGCTGTTTTTT. Residues: CASSPGDRETGELFF.

This sequence joins TRBV4-1 and TRBJ1-1; 8 bases line up with TRBD1. CDR1 and CDR2 from the germline V gene are MGHRA and YSYEKL. The CDR3 is 17 residues long. J lost 3 bases, V lost 4 bases, and 13 bases had no gene match. This CDR3 reads CASSRGNQGAGDTEAFF. The CDR3 coding sequence is TGCGCCAGCAGCCGGGGAAATCAGGGGGCGGGCGACACTGAAGCTTTCTTT.

The chain uses TRBV7-9 and TRBJ1-1, with 7 bases identical to TRBD1. Germline V gives CDR1 SEHNR, CDR2 FQNEAQ (reference sequence). The CDR3 consists of 15 residues. V lost 10 bases and J lost 4; bases outside the gene matches: 15. CDR3 coding DNA: TGTGCCACGGAACGTCAGGACAGGCGGGGCACTGAAGCTTTCTTT. Translated, it gives CATERQDRRGTEAFF.

The V gene is TRBV11-2, the J gene TRBJ2-7; 7 bases map to TRBD1. V gave up 7 bases and J gave up 2 bases; unmatched junction bases: 17. Germline V lookup: CDR1 SGHAT, CDR2 FQNNGV. There are 17 residues in the CDR3. CDR3 residues: CASTHPRDRVLPYEQYF. For the CDR3, the DNA is TGTGCCAGCACCCATCCCCGCGACAGGGTTCTCCCCTACGAGCAGTACTTC.

V and J are TRBV19 and TRBJ1-6, with D possibly being TRBD1 (5 bases). Germline V gene sequence: CDR1 LNHDA, CDR2 SQIVND (reference sequence). Trimming removed 6 bases at V and 9 bases at J, with 12 bases between. The CDR3 runs to 13 residues. CDR3 sequence reads: CASSPMGPSPLHF. CDR3 coding DNA: TGTGCCAGTAGCCCGATGGGGCCTTCACCCCTCCACTTT.

The CDR3 protein is CAVVRGRATYNEQFF. The CDR3 DNA is TGTGCCGTCGTAAGGGGGCGCGCGACTTACAATGAGCAGTTCTTC. The genes are TRBV6-1 and TRBJ2-1; 7 positions agree with TRBD1. Trimming at V came to 11 bases and at J to 4 bases, leaving 14 bases not matched to a gene. The CDR3 spans 15 residues. In germline, CDR1 is MNHNS, CDR2 SASEGT.

The J gene is TRBJ1-5, the V gene TRBV28; D remains unclear. Trimming took 5 bases from V and 3 from J, leaving 11 bases between them. The CDR3 is 14 residues long. Germline assignment: CDR1 MDHEN and CDR2 SYDVKM. In nucleotides, the CDR3 is TGTGCCAGCAGTCCCCACAGATCCAATCAGCCCCAGCATTTT. Amino acids: CASSPHRSNQPQHF.

The chain has TRBV10-1 and TRBJ2-5; the D gene is possibly TRBD2 (5 bases). This CDR3 is 12 amino acids long. With 6 bases removed from V and 7 bases from J, the gap between germline ends came to 12 bases. Per germline, CDR1 WNHNN and CDR2 SYGVQD (reference sequence). The CDR3 DNA sequence: TGCGCCAGCAGAGACGGGATCGGGACCCAGTACTTC. It specifies CASRDGIGTQYF.